The 26 T cell receptor beta chains in this list originate from one sample, sequenced in a study of blood T cell repertoires in COVID-19. Using immunoSEQ multiplex PCR, the repertoire was profiled, and TCRdb retains in-frame clones only, with some absent. The repertoire holds 130,000 to 150,000 clones, with about nine tenths as singletons. Material for sequencing was PBMCs or T cells enriched from blood (not recorded which). All receptors come from a woman in her thirties or forties who had been exposed to COVID-19.

This chain joins TRBV19 and TRBJ1-5, with D unresolved. The CDR3 extends over 13 amino acids. V lost 2 bases, J lost 8 bases, and 10 bases lay in between. Germline V gives CDR1 LNHDA, CDR2 SQIVND (reference sequence). CDR3 amino acids: CASSISGSKPQHF. In nucleotides, the CDR3 is TGTGCCAGTAGTATAAGCGGTTCTAAGCCCCAGCATTTT.

V and J are TRBV12-5 and TRBJ2-2, with a weak D call TRBD2 (6 bases). V dropped 0 bases and J dropped 7 bases, with 18 bases sitting between them. The germline gives CDR1 LGHNT, CDR2 FRNRAP. This CDR3 contains 17 residues. The CDR3 sequence is CASGLVALRLVHGELFF. CDR3 coding DNA: TGTGCTAGTGGTTTGGTAGCCCTCCGACTAGTTCACGGGGAGCTGTTTTTT.

The chain joins TRBV28 to TRBJ2-2; 9 positions match TRBD1. Germline CDR1 and CDR2: MDHEN and SYDVKM. Trimming took 7 bases from V and 4 from J; bases not matched to a gene: 7. The CDR3 is 15 residues long. In DNA, the CDR3 is TGTGCCAGCAATCTTTGGGGACAGGGCACCGGGGAGCTGTTTTTT. It is translated as CASNLWGQGTGELFF.

The genes are TRBV27 and TRBJ1-1, with a tentative D call TRBD1 (6 bases). The CDR3 is 13 residues long. V lost 4 bases to trimming and J lost 0 bases, with 6 bases between them. Germline V lookup: CDR1 MNHEY, CDR2 SMNVEV (reference sequence). The CDR3 loop is CASSWTVNTEAFF. CDR3 sequence (DNA): TGTGCCAGCAGTTGGACAGTGAACACTGAAGCTTTCTTT.

The rearrangement joins TRBV14 to TRBJ2-7, with 8 bases lining up with TRBD2. The V gene end was trimmed by 3 bases and the J gene end by 2 bases; junction bases not matched to a gene: 9. The CDR3 covers 16 residues. Germline V lookup: CDR1 SGHDN, CDR2 FVKESK. This CDR3 is CASSQRLSGTPYEQYF. CDR3 DNA: TGTGCCAGCAGCCAGCGGCTTAGCGGGACCCCCTACGAGCAGTACTTC.

The chain employs TRBV28 and TRBJ1-5; 8 bases are a match to TRBD1. CDR1 MDHEN and CDR2 SYDVKM come from the germline V gene. CDR3 length: 17 amino acids. V trimming: 5 bases; J trimming: 2 bases; junction bases outside the gene matches: 11. The CDR3 region has the DNA TGTGCCAGCAGTCCCCTCCTCGGACAGGGAGGCAATCAGCCCCAGCATTTT. Its protein product is CASSPLLGQGGNQPQHF.

The rearrangement links TRBV13 to TRBJ2-1, with 11 nucleotides matching TRBD2. The V and J ends lost 3 bases and 7 bases, in that order; junction bases with no gene match: 8. The CDR3 is 16 amino acids. Germline V gene data show CDR1 as PRHDT and CDR2 as FYEKMQ (reference sequence). CDR3 sequence: CASSFVLAGVTNEQFF. CDR3 sequence (DNA): TGTGCCAGCAGCTTTGTACTAGCGGGGGTCACGAATGAGCAGTTCTTC.

As to this clone: Other nucleotide sequences from this sample produce the same CDR3. The J gene is TRBJ1-3, the V gene TRBV7-9, with D uncertain. The length of the CDR3 is 14 residues. V lost 1 base to trimming and J lost 4 bases, with 8 bases between them. Germline CDR1 and CDR2: SEHNR and FQNEAQ (reference sequence). CDR3 nucleotide sequence: TGTGCCAGCAGCTTAGGTGGCCTGGGAAACACCATATATTTT. It specifies CASSLGGLGNTIYF.

J is TRBJ2-7 and V is TRBV7-9; 13 bases line up with TRBD2. The CDR3 sequence is 17 residues long. Germline loops: CDR1 SEHNR, CDR2 FQNEAQ (reference sequence). V was pared by 3 bases and J by 0 bases, with 5 bases of the junction left unmatched. The CDR3 DNA is TGTGCCAGCAGCTTCGGGACTAGCGGGATTAGCTCCTACGAGCAGTACTTC. Amino acid sequence: CASSFGTSGISSYEQYF.

The chain carries TRBV6-5 and TRBJ1-5; no definite D call. The CDR3 has 14 residues. Germline CDR1 reads MNHEY; CDR2 reads SVGAGI. The V end was cut by 2 bases, the J end by 3 bases, with 8 bases between. The CDR3 coding sequence is TGTGCCAGCAGTTACCCAGGCCCCAATCAGCCCCAGCATTTT. Residues: CASSYPGPNQPQHF.

This clone has only a few counts. This chain joins TRBV29-1 and TRBJ1-1; a weak D match, TRBD1 (6 bases). The V and J ends lost 6 bases and 3 bases respectively, with 11 bases between them. The CDR3 extends over 12 amino acids. Germline-derived CDR1 and CDR2 are SQVTM and ANQGSEA. CDR3 in amino acids: CSVNRDDTEAFF. The CDR3, as DNA: TGCAGCGTCAACAGGGACGACACTGAAGCTTTCTTT.

The rearrangement joins TRBV2 to TRBJ2-1, with 14 positions matching TRBD2. With 6 bases clipped from V and 1 base from J, the junction kept 11 bases outside the gene matches. This CDR3 has 19 amino acids. Per germline, CDR1 SNHLY and CDR2 FYNNEI. The CDR3 here is CASSALGLAGEMSYNEQFF. The CDR3 DNA follows: TGTGCCAGCAGCGCCCTGGGACTAGCGGGAGAAATGTCCTACAATGAGCAGTTCTTC.

The table lists this clone with a count of one. The chain joins TRBV7-2 to TRBJ2-1, with 7 bases aligning to TRBD1. The CDR3 spans 16 residues. With 5 bases clipped from V and 0 bases from J, the junction kept 7 bases outside the gene matches. Per the germline V gene, CDR1 is SGHTA and CDR2 is FQGNSA. CDR3 in DNA: TGTGCCAGCAGCCAACAGACAGGGAGCTCCTACAATGAGCAGTTCTTC. It is translated as CASSQQTGSSYNEQFF. The entire variable domain, with the rest obtained from reference TRBV7-2 and TRBJ2-1, is as follows: GAGVSQSPSNKVTEKGKDVELRCDPISGHTALYWYRQSLGQGLEFLIYFQGNSAPDKSGLPSDRFSAERTGGSVSTLTIQRTQQEDSAVYLCASSQQTGSSYNEQFFGPGTRLTVL.

This chain uses TRBV6-2 or TRBV6-3 with TRBJ1-5; 10 bases align to TRBD1. V shed 4 bases and J 1 base; nucleotides not matched to a gene: 7. The CDR3 totals 17 residues. Germline V gene sequence: CDR1 MNHEY, CDR2 SVGEGT. CDR3 in DNA: TGTGCCAGCAGTTTCCGGGACAGGGGTATCAGCAATCAGCCCCAGCATTTT. Its protein product is CASSFRDRGISNQPQHF.

V gene TRBV9 combines with J gene TRBJ1-1; 8 bases are shared with TRBD1. This CDR3 region has 17 residues. The junction had 15 bases not matched to a gene; V was cut back by 3 bases and J by 5 bases. Germline V gene lookup returns CDR1 SGDLS and CDR2 YYNGEE. The CDR3 nucleotides are TGTGCCAGCAGCGCAGGGGGCACAGGGCAATTTGAAACTGAAGCTTTCTTT. Translated: CASSAGGTGQFETEAFF.

This clone was recorded only once. The chain has TRBV25-1 and TRBJ2-7; tentatively, D is TRBD2 (6 bases). V shed 4 bases and J shed 5 bases, with 15 bases lying between them. This CDR3 region has 14 residues. The germline V gene has CDR1 MGHDK and CDR2 SYGVNS. DNA for the CDR3: TGTGCCAGCAGTGGCCCCCCGGAGGGAGACGAGCAGTACTTC. Residues: CASSGPPEGDEQYF.

The rearrangement links TRBV10-1 to TRBJ2-5; D unclear. The ends were cut back, 4 bases at V and 1 base at J, with 7 bases in the middle. CDR1 and CDR2 from the germline V gene are WNHNN and SYGVQD (reference sequence). The CDR3 contains 13 residues. In nucleotides, the CDR3 is TGCGCCAGCAGTGCACAGCTCCAAGAGACCCAGTACTTC. It codes for CASSAQLQETQYF.

The chain employs TRBV10-1 and TRBJ1-1, with a tentative D call TRBD1 (6 bases). The CDR3 spans 14 residues. Germline lookup yields CDR1 WNHNN and CDR2 SYGVQD (reference sequence). V dropped 4 bases and J dropped 4 bases, with 13 bases sitting between them. This chain's CDR3 is CASSAAPGVTEAFF. The CDR3 DNA sequence: TGCGCCAGCAGTGCCGCCCCAGGGGTCACTGAAGCTTTCTTT.

The chain has TRBV19 and TRBJ1-2, with D maybe TRBD1 (6 bases). Germline CDR1 is LNHDA and CDR2 is SQIVND (reference sequence). V lost 5 bases to trimming and J lost 6 bases, with 16 bases between them. The CDR3 is made up of 14 amino acids. The CDR3 DNA follows: TGTGCCAGTAGTTACATAGGGGGAATCGATGGCTACACCTTC. Translating it yields CASSYIGGIDGYTF.

In this sample, this clone turned up many times. The V and J genes are TRBV27 and TRBJ2-7; TRBD1 is a possible D gene (6 bases). CDR1 is MNHEY and CDR2 is SMNVEV in the germline V gene (reference sequence). This CDR3 comprises 14 residues. V was clipped by 2 bases and J by 0 bases, with 8 bases between them. The CDR3 sequence is CASSLTGFSYEQYF. DNA for the CDR3: TGTGCCAGCAGTTTAACAGGGTTCTCCTACGAGCAGTACTTC.

This sequence joins TRBV5-1 and TRBJ2-1; D gene ambiguous. CDR3 length: 15 residues. The V gene's germline CDR1 is SGHRS and CDR2 YFSETQ. With 0 bases removed from V and 0 bases from J, the gap between germline ends came to 7 bases. Here the CDR3 DNA reads TGCGCCAGCAGCTTGGGTCAGGACTCCTACAATGAGCAGTTCTTC. This encodes CASSLGQDSYNEQFF.

This chain joins TRBV4-3 and TRBJ1-6, with 9 bases matching TRBD1. The J segment lost 10 bases and the V segment lost 4 bases, leaving 5 bases of the junction unmatched. CDR3 length equals 14 residues. Looked up from germline, CDR1 is LGHNA and CDR2 is YSLEER. The CDR3 DNA reads as TGCGCCAGCAGCCTCGGACAGGGGAACTCACCCCTCCACTTT. Its protein product is CASSLGQGNSPLHF.

The chain employs TRBV29-1 and TRBJ2-3, with 8 nucleotides matching TRBD2. The germline V gene has CDR1 SQVTM and CDR2 ANQGSEA. This CDR3 has 14 residues. Trimming removed 8 bases from V and 1 base from J; junction bases left unmatched: 8. This CDR3 reads CSTRHGGGTDTQYF. CDR3 nucleotides: TGCAGCACCCGCCACGGGGGGGGCACAGATACGCAGTATTTT.

The rearrangement joins TRBV4-2 to TRBJ1-5; 10 bases map to TRBD1. The V segment lost 1 base and the J segment 5 bases; nucleotides outside the gene matches: 2. Per germline, CDR1 LGHNA and CDR2 YNFKEQ. This CDR3 is 15 amino acids long. The CDR3 reads CASSQGQGADQPQHF. The DNA for the CDR3 is TGTGCCAGCAGCCAAGGACAGGGGGCGGATCAGCCCCAGCATTTT.

The V call is TRBV29-1, the J call TRBJ1-2; a possible D gene is TRBD1 (6 bases). From germline, CDR1 is SQVTM and CDR2 ANQGSEA. V was clipped by 0 bases and J by 8 bases, with 16 bases between them. This CDR3 contains 14 residues. CDR3: CSVEEVYRVQGYTF. In DNA form, the CDR3 reads TGCAGCGTTGAAGAAGTTTACAGGGTACAAGGCTACACCTTC. The entire variable domain, with the rest obtained from reference TRBV29-1 and TRBJ1-2, is as follows: SAVISQKPSRDICQRGTSLTIQCQVDSQVTMMFWYRQQPGQSLTLIATANQGSEATYESGFVIDKFPISRPNLTFSTLTVSNMSPEDSSIYLCSVEEVYRVQGYTFGSGTRLTVV.

The V gene is TRBV12-5, the J gene TRBJ2-1; 7 bases are shared with TRBD2. V lost 0 bases and J lost 9; bases outside the gene matches: 14. CDR3 length: 17 residues. Germline V gene lookup returns CDR1 LGHNT and CDR2 FRNRAP. The CDR3, as DNA: TGTGCTAGTGGTTTGGTTCCCGGCGCGGGAGCCGGGGGTGAGCAGTTCTTC. Amino acid sequence: CASGLVPGAGAGGEQFF.